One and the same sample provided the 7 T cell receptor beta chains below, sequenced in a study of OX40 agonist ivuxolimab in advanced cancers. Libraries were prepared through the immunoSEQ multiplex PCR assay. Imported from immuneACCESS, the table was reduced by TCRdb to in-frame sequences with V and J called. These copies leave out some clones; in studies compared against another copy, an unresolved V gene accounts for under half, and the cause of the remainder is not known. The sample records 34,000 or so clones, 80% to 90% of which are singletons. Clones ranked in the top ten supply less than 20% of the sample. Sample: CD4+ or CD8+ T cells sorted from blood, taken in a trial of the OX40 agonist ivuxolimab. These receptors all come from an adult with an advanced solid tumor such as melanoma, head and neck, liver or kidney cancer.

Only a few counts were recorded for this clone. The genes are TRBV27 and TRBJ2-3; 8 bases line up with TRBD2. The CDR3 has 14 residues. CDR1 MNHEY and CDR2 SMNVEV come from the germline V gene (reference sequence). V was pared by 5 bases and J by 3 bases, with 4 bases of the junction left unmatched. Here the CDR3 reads CASSLGTRTDTQYF. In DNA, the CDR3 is TGTGCCAGCAGTCTCGGGACTAGGACAGATACGCAGTATTTT.

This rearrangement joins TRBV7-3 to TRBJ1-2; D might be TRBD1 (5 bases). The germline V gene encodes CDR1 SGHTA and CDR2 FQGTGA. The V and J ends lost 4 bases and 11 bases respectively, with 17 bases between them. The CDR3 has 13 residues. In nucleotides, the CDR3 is TGTGCCAGCAGCTCGCGACAGCGAGGGGCTTACACCTTC. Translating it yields CASSSRQRGAYTF.

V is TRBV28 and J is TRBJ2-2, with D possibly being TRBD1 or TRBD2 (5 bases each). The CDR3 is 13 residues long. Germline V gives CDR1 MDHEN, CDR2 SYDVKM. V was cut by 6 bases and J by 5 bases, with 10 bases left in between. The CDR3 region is CASRGRSTGELFF. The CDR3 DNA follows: TGTGCCAGCAGGGGACGTTCGACCGGGGAGCTGTTTTTT.

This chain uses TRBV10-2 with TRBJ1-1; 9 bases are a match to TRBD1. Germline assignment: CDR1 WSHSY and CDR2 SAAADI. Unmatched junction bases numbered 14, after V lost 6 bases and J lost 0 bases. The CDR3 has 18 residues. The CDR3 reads CASSERRTGVFMNTEAFF. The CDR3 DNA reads TGCGCCAGCAGCGAGAGGAGGACAGGGGTATTCATGAACACTGAAGCTTTCTTT.

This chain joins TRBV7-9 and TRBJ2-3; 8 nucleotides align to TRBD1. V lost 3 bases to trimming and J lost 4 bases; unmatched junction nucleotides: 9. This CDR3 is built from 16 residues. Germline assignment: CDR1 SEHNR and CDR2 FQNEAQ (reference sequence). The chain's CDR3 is CASSLMDRVGADTQYF. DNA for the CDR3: TGTGCCAGCAGCTTGATGGACAGGGTAGGCGCAGATACGCAGTATTTT.

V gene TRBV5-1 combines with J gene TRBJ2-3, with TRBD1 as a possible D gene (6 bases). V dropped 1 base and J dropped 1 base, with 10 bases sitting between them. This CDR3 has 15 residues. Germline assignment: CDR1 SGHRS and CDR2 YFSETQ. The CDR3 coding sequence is TGCGCCAGCAGCTTGCAGGGGTTGGGCACAGATACGCAGTATTTT. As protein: CASSLQGLGTDTQYF.

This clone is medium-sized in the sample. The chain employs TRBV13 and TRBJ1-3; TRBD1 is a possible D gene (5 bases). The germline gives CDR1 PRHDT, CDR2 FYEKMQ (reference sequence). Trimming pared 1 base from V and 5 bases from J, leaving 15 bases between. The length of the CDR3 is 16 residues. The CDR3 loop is CASSLDNSGGRNTIYF. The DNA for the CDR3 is TGTGCCAGCAGCTTAGATAACAGCGGGGGTCGAAACACCATATATTTT.